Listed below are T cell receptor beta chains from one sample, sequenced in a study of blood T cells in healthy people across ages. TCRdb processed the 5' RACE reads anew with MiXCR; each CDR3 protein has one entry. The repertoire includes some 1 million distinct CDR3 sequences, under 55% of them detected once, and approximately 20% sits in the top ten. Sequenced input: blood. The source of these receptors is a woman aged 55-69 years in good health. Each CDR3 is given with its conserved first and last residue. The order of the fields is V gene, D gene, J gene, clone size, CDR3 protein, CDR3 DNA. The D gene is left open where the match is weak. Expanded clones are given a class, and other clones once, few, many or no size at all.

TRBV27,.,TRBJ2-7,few,CASAPDRVAYEQYF,TGTGCCAGCGCCCCCGACAGAGTTGCCTACGAGCAGTACTTC
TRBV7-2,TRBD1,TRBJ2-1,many,CASSLRAGQGFSEQFF,TGTGCCAGCAGCCTCCGGGCGGGACAGGGGTTCTCTGAGCAGTTCTTC
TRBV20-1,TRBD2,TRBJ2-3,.,CSARGLAGGVTDTQYF,TGCAGTGCTAGAGGGCTAGCGGGAGGGGTTACAGATACGCAGTATTTT
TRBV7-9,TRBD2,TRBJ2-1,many,CASSLGTSGRDEQFF,TGTGCCAGCAGTTTGGGGACTAGCGGGAGGGATGAGCAGTTCTTC
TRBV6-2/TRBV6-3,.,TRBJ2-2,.,CASSLITGELFF,TGTGCCAGCAGCCTTATTACCGGGGAGCTGTTTTTT
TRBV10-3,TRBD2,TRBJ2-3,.,CAISESIASGSTDTQYF,TGTGCCATCAGTGAGTCGATTGCTAGCGGGAGCACAGATACGCAGTATTTT
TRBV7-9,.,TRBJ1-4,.,CASSLGVRDEKLFF,TGTGCCAGCAGCTTGGGTGTCAGGGATGAAAAACTGTTTTTT
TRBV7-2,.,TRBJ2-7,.,CASSFAGSQGISLRSYEQYF,TGTGCCAGCAGCTTTGCCGGTTCTCAGGGTATTTCTCTCAGGTCCTACGAGCAGTACTTC
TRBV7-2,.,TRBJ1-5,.,CASSSDGQPQHF,TGTGCCAGCAGTTCGGATGGTCAGCCCCAGCATTTT
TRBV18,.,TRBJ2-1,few,CASSGALDLDEQFF,TGTGCCAGCTCCGGGGCTTTGGACCTTGATGAGCAGTTCTTC
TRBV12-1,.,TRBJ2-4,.,CASSFQTTATYKIQYF,TGTGCCAGCAGCTTCCAAACTACCGCGACATATAAAATTCAGTACTTC
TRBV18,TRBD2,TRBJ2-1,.,CASSPVSGSSYNEQFF,TGTGCCAGCTCACCGGTTAGCGGGAGTAGCTACAATGAGCAGTTCTTC
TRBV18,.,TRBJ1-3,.,CASSLKAGNTIYF,TGTGCCAGCTCCCTCAAGGCTGGAAACACCATATATTTT
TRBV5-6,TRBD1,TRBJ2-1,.,CASSRGGTGADEQFF,TGTGCCAGCTCCCGAGGGGGGACAGGGGCTGATGAGCAGTTCTTC
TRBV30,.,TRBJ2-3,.,CAWSKGRDTQYF,TGTGCCTGGAGTAAAGGGCGGGATACGCAGTATTTT
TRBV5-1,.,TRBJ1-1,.,CASSYCTGRATEAFF,TGCGCCAGCAGCTACTGTACAGGGAGGGCCACTGAAGCTTTCTTT
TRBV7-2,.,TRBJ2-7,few,CASSVDHYEQYF,TGTGCCAGCAGCGTGGACCACTACGAGCAGTACTTC
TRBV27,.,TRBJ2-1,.,CASSYLGGFGRHNEQFF,TGTGCCAGCAGTTACCTAGGGGGATTCGGGCGACACAATGAGCAGTTCTTC
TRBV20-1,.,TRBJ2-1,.,CSARPVASNEQFF,TGCAGTGCTAGGCCCGTGGCCTCCAATGAGCAGTTCTTC
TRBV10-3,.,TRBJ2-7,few,CAISLQGSYEQYF,TGTGCCATCAGTCTACAGGGCTCCTACGAGCAGTACTTC
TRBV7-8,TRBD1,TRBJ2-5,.,CASSLATGDLETQYF,TGTGCCAGCAGCTTAGCGACAGGGGACTTAGAGACCCAGTACTTC
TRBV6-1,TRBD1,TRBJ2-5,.,CASSEGQGARETQYF,TGTGCCAGCAGTGAGGGACAGGGGGCGCGGGAGACCCAGTACTTC
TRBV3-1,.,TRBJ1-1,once,CASSQDPGPNTEAFF,TGTGCCAGCAGCCAAGATCCCGGACCGAACACTGAAGCTTTCTTT
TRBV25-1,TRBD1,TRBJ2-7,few,CASRAGGASYEQYF,TGTGCCAGCCGAGCAGGGGGCGCGTCCTACGAGCAGTACTTC
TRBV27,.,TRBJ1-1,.,CASSPGHVAVKAFF,TGTGCCAGCAGCCCGGGACACGTCGCGGTGAAAGCTTTCTTT
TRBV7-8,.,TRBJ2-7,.,CASSLAYRTDDLGQYF,TGTGCCAGCAGCTTAGCGTATAGGACAGATGATTTGGGGCAGTACTTC
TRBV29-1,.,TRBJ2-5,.,CSVPKGAIFGETQYF,TGCAGCGTACCCAAGGGTGCCATATTTGGAGAGACCCAGTACTTC
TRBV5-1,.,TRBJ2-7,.,CASSLVVQARPYEQYF,TGCGCCAGCAGCTTGGTCGTACAGGCCCGCCCCTACGAGCAGTACTTC
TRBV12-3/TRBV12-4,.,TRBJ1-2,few,CASSFKGGAIYGYTF,TGTGCCAGCAGTTTCAAGGGAGGGGCGATCTATGGCTACACCTTC
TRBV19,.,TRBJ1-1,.,CASSIDNPGRPTEAFF,TGTGCCAGTAGTATAGATAACCCAGGGCGGCCGACTGAAGCTTTCTTT
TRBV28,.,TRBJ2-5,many,CASGFRSNQETQYF,TGTGCCAGCGGCTTTCGGTCGAACCAAGAGACCCAGTACTTC
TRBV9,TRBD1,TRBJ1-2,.,CASSVVGDRGNGYTF,TGTGCCAGCAGCGTAGTAGGAGACAGGGGCAATGGCTACACCTTC
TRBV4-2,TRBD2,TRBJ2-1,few,CASSQGSRLAGVTSSYNEQFF,TGTGCCAGCAGCCAAGGGTCCCGACTAGCGGGAGTTACGAGCTCCTACAATGAGCAGTTCTTC
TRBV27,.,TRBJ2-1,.,CASSLARRGPNEQFF,TGTGCCAGCAGTTTAGCCCGACGTGGGCCCAATGAGCAGTTCTTC
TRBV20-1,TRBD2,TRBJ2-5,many,CSARAKSSGRGKETQYF,TGCAGTGCTAGAGCCAAGAGTAGCGGGAGAGGAAAAGAGACCCAGTACTTC
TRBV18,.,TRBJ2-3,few,CASSPGGNGGRDTQYF,TGTGCCAGCTCACCAGGTGGGAACGGAGGCAGAGATACGCAGTATTTT
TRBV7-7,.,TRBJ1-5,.,CASSLAQARDFSNQPQHF,TGTGCCAGCAGCTTAGCCCAAGCCCGGGACTTTAGCAATCAGCCCCAGCATTTT
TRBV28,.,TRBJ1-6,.,CASSLRQVNSPLHF,TGTGCCAGCAGTTTAAGACAGGTTAATTCACCCCTCCACTTT
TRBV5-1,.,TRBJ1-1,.,CACSLGLQSAEAFF,TGCGCCTGCAGCTTGGGACTACAATCCGCTGAAGCTTTCTTT
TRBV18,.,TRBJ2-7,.,CASSPPEGISSYEQYF,TGTGCCAGCTCACCACCGGAAGGAATCAGCTCCTACGAGCAGTACTTC
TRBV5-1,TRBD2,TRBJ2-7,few,CASSPGGGENEQYF,TGCGCCAGCAGCCCTGGGGGGGGGGAGAACGAGCAGTACTTC
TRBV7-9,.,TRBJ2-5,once,CASSFQAGARETQYF,TGTGCCAGCAGCTTCCAGGCCGGTGCTCGAGAGACCCAGTACTTC
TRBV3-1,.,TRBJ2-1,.,CASSQKPSGVYNEQFF,TGTGCCAGCAGCCAAAAGCCGAGCGGAGTATACAATGAGCAGTTCTTC
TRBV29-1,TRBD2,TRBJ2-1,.,CSVEGLAGGRSYNEQFF,TGCAGCGTTGAAGGATTAGCGGGAGGGCGTTCCTACAATGAGCAGTTCTTC
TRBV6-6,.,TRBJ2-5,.,CASSYVSSQETQYF,TGTGCCAGCAGTTACGTGTCTAGCCAAGAGACCCAGTACTTC